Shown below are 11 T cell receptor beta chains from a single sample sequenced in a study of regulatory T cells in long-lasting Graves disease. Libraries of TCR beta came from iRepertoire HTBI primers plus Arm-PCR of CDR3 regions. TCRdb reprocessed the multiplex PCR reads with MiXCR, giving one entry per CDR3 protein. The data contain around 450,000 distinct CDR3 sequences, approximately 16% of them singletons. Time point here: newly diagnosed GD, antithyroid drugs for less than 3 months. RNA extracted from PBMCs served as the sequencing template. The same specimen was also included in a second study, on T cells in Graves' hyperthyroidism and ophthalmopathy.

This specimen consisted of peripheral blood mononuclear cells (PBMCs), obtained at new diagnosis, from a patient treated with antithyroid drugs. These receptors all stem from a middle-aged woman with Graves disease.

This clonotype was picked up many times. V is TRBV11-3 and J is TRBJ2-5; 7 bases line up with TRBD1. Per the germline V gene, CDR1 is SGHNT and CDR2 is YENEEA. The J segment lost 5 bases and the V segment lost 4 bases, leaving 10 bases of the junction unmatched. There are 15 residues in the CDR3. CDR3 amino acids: CASSSTARQGETQYF. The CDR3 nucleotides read TGTGCCAGCAGCTCCACCGCGAGACAGGGTGAGACCCAGTACTTC. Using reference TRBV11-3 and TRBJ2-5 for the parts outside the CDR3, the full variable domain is EAGVVQSPRYKIIEKKQPVAFWCNPISGHNTLYWYLQNLGQGPELLIRYENEEAVDDSQLPKDRFSAERLKGVDSTLKIQPAELGDSAVYLCASSSTARQGETQYFGPGTRLLVL.

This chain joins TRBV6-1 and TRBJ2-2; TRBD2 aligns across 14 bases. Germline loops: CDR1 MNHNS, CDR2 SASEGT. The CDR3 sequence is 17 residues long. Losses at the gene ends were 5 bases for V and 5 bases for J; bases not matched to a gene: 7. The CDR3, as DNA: TGTGCCAGCAGTCCCCCCGGACTAGCGGGAGGTACCGGGGAGCTGTTTTTT. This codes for CASSPPGLAGGTGELFF.

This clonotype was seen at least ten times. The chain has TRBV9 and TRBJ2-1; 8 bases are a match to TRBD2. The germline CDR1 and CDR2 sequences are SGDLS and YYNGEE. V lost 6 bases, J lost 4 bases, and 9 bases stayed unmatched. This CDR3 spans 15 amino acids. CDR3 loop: CASKQAGDGYNEQFF. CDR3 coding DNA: TGTGCCAGCAAACAAGCGGGAGATGGGTACAATGAGCAGTTCTTC. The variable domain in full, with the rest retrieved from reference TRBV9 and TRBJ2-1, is DSGVTQTPKHLITATGQRVTLRCSPRSGDLSVYWYQQSLDQGLQFLIQYYNGEERAKGNILERFSAQQFPDLHSELNLSSLELGDSALYFCASKQAGDGYNEQFFGPGTRLTVL.

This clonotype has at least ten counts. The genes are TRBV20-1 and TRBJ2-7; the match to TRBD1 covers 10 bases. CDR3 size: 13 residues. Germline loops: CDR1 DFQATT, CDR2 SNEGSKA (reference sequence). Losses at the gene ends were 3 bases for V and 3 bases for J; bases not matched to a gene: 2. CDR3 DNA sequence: TGCAGTGCTAGGGGGACAGGGGACTACGAGCAGTACTTC. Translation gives CSARGTGDYEQYF.

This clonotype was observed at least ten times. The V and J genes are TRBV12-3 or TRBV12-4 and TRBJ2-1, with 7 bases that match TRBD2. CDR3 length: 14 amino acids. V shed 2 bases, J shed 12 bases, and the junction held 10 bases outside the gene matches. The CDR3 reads CASSLLAMPSGQFF. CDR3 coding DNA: TGTGCCAGCAGTTTACTAGCCATGCCTAGCGGGCAGTTCTTC.

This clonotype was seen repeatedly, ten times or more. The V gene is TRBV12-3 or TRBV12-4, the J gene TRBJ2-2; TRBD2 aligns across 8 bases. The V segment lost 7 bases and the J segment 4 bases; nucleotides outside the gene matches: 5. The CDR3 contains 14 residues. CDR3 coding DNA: TGTGCCAGCATGTTTAGCGGGGCCACCGGGGAGCTGTTTTTT. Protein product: CASMFSGATGELFF.

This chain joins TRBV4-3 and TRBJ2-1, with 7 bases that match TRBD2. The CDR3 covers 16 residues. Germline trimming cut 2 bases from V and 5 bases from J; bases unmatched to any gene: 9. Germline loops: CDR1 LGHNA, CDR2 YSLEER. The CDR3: CASSQFTSVSHNEQFF. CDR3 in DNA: TGCGCCAGCAGCCAATTTACTAGCGTATCGCACAATGAGCAGTTCTTC.

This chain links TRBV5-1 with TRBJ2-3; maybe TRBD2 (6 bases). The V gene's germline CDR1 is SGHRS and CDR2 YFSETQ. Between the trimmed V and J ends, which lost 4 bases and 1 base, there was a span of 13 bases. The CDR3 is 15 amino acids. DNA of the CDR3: TGCGCCAGCAGCCCACGGGAGCTGGGCACAGATACGCAGTATTTT. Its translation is CASSPRELGTDTQYF.

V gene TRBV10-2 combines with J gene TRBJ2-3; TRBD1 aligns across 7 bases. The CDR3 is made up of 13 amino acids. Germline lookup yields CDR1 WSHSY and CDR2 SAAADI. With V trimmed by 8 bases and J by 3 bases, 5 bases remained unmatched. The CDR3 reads CASRDSSTDTQYF. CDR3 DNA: TGCGCCAGCCGGGACAGCTCGACAGATACGCAGTATTTT.

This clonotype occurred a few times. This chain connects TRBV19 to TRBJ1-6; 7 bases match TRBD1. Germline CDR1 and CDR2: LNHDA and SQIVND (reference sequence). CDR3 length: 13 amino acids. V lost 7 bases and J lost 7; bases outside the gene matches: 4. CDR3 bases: TGTGCCAGTAATACAGGGGTGAATTCACCCCTCCACTTT. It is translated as CASNTGVNSPLHF.

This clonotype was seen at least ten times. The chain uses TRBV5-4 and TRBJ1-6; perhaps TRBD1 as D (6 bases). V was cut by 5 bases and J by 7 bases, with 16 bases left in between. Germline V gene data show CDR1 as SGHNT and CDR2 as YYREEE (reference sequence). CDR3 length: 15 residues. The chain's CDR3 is CASSYGQPGNSPLHF. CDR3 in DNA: TGTGCCAGCAGTTACGGACAGCCTGGGAATTCACCCCTCCACTTT.